This entry is about one T cell receptor (beta chain). The antigen remains undetermined. The use of a sample-barcoded 5' primer and a J-beta primer mix characterized a second PCR of about 7 to 12 cycles. A template-switch adaptor with 12 random nucleotides tagged each cDNA molecule. Using its own MiXCR run on the 5' RACE reads, TCRdb lists one record per CDR3 protein. The sample has about a million distinct CDR3 sequences; roughly half are singletons. This sample was included in a study of blood T cells in healthy people across ages. Study-level points and caveats: Diversity figures based on one million T cells were deemed too low. TCR beta diversity correlated strongly with naive T cell percentage.

Donors ranged from roughly 6 to 90 years old and were healthy Caucasians in Russia. The sample was blood. The receptor was isolated from a woman aged 55-69 years in good health.

The CDR3 is CASSRQNGADATQYF. Written as DNA, the CDR3 is TGTGCCAGCAGCAGACAAAACGGGGCAGACGCGACCCAGTACTTC. The chain joins TRBV7-2 to TRBJ2-5; D is tentatively TRBD1 or TRBD2 (5 bases each). The V end lost 5 bases, the J end lost 7 bases, and 20 bases lay between the germline ends. The CDR3 runs 15 residues. Per the germline V gene, CDR1 is SGHTA and CDR2 is FQGNSA.